What follows is one T cell receptor beta chain and its context. The sample originates from a study of blood T cell repertoires in COVID-19. The protocol was immunoSEQ multiplex PCR, while the TCRdb copy is restricted to in-frame clones and leaves out a portion. The sample comprises 200,000 to 250,000 clones, around nine tenths of which are singletons, and about 2.1% rests with the top ten. Germline loops: CDR1 MNHNY, CDR2 SVGAGI (reference sequence). There are 15 residues in the CDR3. Trimming took 4 bases from V and 5 from J; bases not matched to a gene: 8. The sequencing sample was made of peripheral blood. This chain joins TRBV6-6 and TRBJ2-5; 9 nucleotides match TRBD2. The TCR comes from a woman in her thirties or forties who had recovered from COVID-19. The CDR3 spells CASSLYSGSEETQYF. In nucleotides, the CDR3 is TGTGCCAGCAGTTTATATAGCGGGAGCGAGGAGACCCAGTACTTC.